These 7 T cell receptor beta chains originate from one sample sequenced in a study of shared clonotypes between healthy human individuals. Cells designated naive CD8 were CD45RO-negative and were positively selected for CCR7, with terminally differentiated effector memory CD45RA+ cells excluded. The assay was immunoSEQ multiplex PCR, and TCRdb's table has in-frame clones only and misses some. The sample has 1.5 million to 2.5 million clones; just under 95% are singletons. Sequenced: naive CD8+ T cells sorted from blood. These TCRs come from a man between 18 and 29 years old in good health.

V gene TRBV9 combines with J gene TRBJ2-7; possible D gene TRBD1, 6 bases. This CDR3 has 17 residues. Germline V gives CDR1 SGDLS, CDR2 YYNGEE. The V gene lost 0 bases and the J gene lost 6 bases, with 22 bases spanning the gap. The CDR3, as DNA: TGTGCCAGCAGCGTAGGTCTTGGGGGCGGAGGAAACCTCGAGCAGTACTTC. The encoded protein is CASSVGLGGGGNLEQYF.

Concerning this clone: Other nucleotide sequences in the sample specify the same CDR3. CDR3 sequence (DNA): TGCGCCAGCAGCTCGCTGGGAAATGAGCAGTTCTTC. It is translated as CASSSLGNEQFF. The chain employs TRBV5-1 and TRBJ2-1; D gene uncertain. CDR1 is SGHRS and CDR2 is YFSETQ in the germline V gene. CDR3 length equals 12 residues. V lost 3 bases and J 7 bases, leaving 8 bases between the germline ends.

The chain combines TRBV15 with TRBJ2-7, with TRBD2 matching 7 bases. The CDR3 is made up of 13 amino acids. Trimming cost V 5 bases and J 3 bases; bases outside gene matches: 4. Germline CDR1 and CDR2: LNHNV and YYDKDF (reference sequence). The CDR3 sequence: CATSGGVYYEQYF. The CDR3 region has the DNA TGTGCCACCAGCGGGGGGGTATACTACGAGCAGTACTTC.

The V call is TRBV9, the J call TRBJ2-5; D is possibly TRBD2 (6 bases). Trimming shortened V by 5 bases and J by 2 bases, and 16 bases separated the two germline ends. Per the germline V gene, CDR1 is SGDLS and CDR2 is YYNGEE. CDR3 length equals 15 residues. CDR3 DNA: TGTGCCAGCAGTTTCGGGACTCATCAGCAAGAGACCCAGTACTTC. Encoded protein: CASSFGTHQQETQYF.

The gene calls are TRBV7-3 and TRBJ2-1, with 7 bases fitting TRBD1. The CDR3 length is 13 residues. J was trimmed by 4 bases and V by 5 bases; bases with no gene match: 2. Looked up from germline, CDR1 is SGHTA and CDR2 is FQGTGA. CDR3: CASSPQGYNEQFF. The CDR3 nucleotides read TGTGCCAGCAGCCCACAGGGGTACAATGAGCAGTTCTTC. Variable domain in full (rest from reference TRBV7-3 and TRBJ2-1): GAGVSQTPSNKVTEKGKYVELRCDPISGHTALYWYRQSLGQGPEFLIYFQGTGAADDSGLPNDRFFAVRPEGSVSTLKIQRTERGDSAVYLCASSPQGYNEQFFGPGTRLTVL.

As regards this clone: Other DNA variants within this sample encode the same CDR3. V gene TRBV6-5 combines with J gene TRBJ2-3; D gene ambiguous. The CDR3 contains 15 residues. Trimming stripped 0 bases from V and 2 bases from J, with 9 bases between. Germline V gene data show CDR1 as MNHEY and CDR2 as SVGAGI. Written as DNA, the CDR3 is TGTGCCAGCAGTTACTCAGCAGGCCACACAGATACGCAGTATTTT. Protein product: CASSYSAGHTDTQYF.

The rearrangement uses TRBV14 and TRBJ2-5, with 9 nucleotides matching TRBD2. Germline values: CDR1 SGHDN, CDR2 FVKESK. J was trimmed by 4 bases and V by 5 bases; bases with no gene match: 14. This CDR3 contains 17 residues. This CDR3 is CASSGDGLAGVTETQYF. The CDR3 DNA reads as TGTGCCAGCAGCGGAGATGGATTAGCGGGAGTCACAGAGACCCAGTACTTC.